This TCR beta chain is from a study of cytomegalovirus exposure and HLA in healthy donors (dated by TCRdb to about 2017). For context, the study as a whole: In an earlier analysis of under 600 of the donors, under 300 Gb of sequence data and just under 120 million unique TCR beta sequences from roughly 180 million T cells were reported. The study was designed to test whether signatures of past pathogen exposure could be identified by cataloging public T cell receptors. Rather than using new phenotypic data, the later analysis identified candidate immune exposures from TCR beta sequences and from how often those sequences occurred across donors. Four to six DR-DQ haplotypes were handled as single units for association and clustering, since linkage in the cohort was strong. Among about 370 genotyped donors of the cohort, an average of about 240,000 unique TCR beta nucleotide sequences was sequenced per donor, of which roughly 17% were non-productive. A later analysis re-examined previously published TCR beta repertoires from more than 650 donors and added high-resolution HLA genotyping to investigate patterns of TCR occurrence. The genetic ancestry cluster associated with self-reported Caucasian donors included 81% of the roughly 390 genotyped donors. A later genetic analysis took genome-wide SNP genotypes for about 55% of the roughly 700 donors and used that subset as a discovery cohort. The study used immunosequencing to profile the T cell repertoires of more than 650 subjects and linked those repertoires to cytomegalovirus serostatus. An early release that covered fewer than 750 HLA-typed donors contained around 300 gigabases of sequencing data and approximately 85 million unique TCR sequences. Donor age, sex, ethnicity and CMV serostatus were collected together with the repertoire data. A separate validation cohort of 90 to 150 different subjects was used in addition to the approximately 640-subject first cohort. Typing coverage differed by locus: A, B, C, DRB1 and DQB1 were typed in roughly 620-630 donors, DQA1 in 522, DPA1 in 606, and DPB1 in approximately 450. All discovery cohort repertoires had been generated using a single sequencing platform. HLA typing included class I and class II loci at four-digit resolution. To predict cytomegalovirus infection status, the study combined high-throughput TCR immunosequencing, statistical association of individual TCRs with disease status, and machine learning. In an earlier analysis of 587 of the donors, high-throughput TCR beta sequencing was used to judge whether each TCR beta V gene segment behaved as functional or pseudogenic. Here is what the overall study found, with its caveats: The earlier analysis of almost 600 of the donors excluded roughly 17 rarely observed V segments, including chromosome 9 orphons, because counts were too low. Presence/absence analyses assumed roughly uniform sequencing depth across donors, an assumption that may not hold. A later analysis reported that several top co-occurrence clusters appeared linked to parvovirus B19, influenza, CMV and Epstein-Barr virus. In this cohort, only TCR beta chains were sequenced, and detectable features were limited by the absence of alpha or paired-chain data. A group of highly shared sequence variants was considered likely to be a technical artifact of the sequencing pipeline. A further reported finding was that TCR beta sequences accurately predicted the HLA-A and HLA-B alleles for most subjects in the first cohort. A total of about 150 TCR beta chains were listed by the study as associated with cytomegalovirus. When HLA alleles, especially DR and DQ, strongly co-occurred, TCR associations were difficult to assign to individual alleles. According to a later analysis, TCR association rates differed among HLA loci, with DRB1 alleles showing the most associated TCRs and HLA-C alleles showing the fewest. Because HLA typing was missing for some donors at each locus, association tests included only the typed subset. In an earlier analysis of some 540 of the donors, most TCR beta V segments appeared in productive rearrangements about 90% or about 30% of the time, broadly matching IMGT annotations. A later analysis found that HLA-associated TCR beta chains were more clonally expanded and had lower generation probabilities than equally common non-associated chains. Immune exposure information for the cohort was limited to CMV serostatus. An association between a missense DCLRE1C variant and V-gene and J-gene trimming of TCR beta chains was found in a later genetic analysis and replicated in an independent cohort. A later analysis found that most CMV-associated TCR beta chains appeared HLA-restricted, with HLA associations seemingly driven largely by CMV exposure. In both the original and validation cohorts, the classifier was reported to diagnose cytomegalovirus status with high specificity and sensitivity. At a false discovery rate of 0.05, a later analysis linked about 17,000 TCR beta sequences to specific HLA alleles. The authors suggested that the approach could potentially be generalized to other disease states and immunological phenotypes. Correlated functional status among segregating V segments might reflect linkage disequilibrium, but an unknown experimental factor could not be ruled out. Most TCR sequences were seen in very few donors, while some public TCRs were found in many individuals. In a later genetic analysis, fewer N-insertions in productive TCRs were reported among donors in an Asian-associated ancestry cluster than the 666-donor mean. A few of the identified cytomegalovirus-associated TCR beta chains were confirmed in vitro to be specific for cytomegalovirus antigens.

On this clone: Its cognate antigen has yet to be identified. Base qualities are missing; no much larger clone stands one base away.

To prepare the library, the immunoSEQ multiplex PCR assay was applied. A mixture of 60 forward primers for TCR Vbeta segments and 13 reverse primers for TCR Jbeta segments was used in the multiplex PCR. A multiplex PCR assay on genomic DNA amplified the CDR3 region of rearranged TCR beta genes. On the Illumina HiSeq System, the amplified TCR beta libraries were sequenced as 87-base-pair reads. As for the authors' bioinformatics: A later analysis tallied tens of millions of unique TCR beta chains across the 666 repertoires, and approximately 12 million of those chains were shared by two or more donors. Raw reads were error-corrected and collapsed into unique sequences by a nearest-neighbor algorithm in which closely related sequences were merged to remove PCR and sequencing errors. V, D and J gene segments were assigned by aligning CDR3 sequences to IMGT reference sequences. For a sequence to be retained, at least a six-nucleotide match to both a V gene segment and a J gene segment was required. Rearrangements were called productive when the CDR3 lacked stop codons and stayed in frame with V and J; all others were non-productive. Following IMGT convention, CDR3 was defined as the stretch from the second conserved V-encoded cysteine up to the conserved J-encoded phenylalanine. Sequences without an unambiguous match to a single V gene segment were excluded from the earlier analysis of approximately 600 of the donors. An earlier analysis of about 590 of the donors classified V segments as functional when productive rearrangements were above 56.7% and as segregating when the standard deviation between donors was above 5%. A statistical classification framework was built to diagnose cytomegalovirus status from the catalog of TCR beta chain sequences. A later analysis assigned V and J genes by comparing TCR nucleotide sequences with IMGT/GENE-DB human TR gene sequences. In a later analysis, CDR3 sequences and most-parsimonious VDJ recombination scenarios were assigned using the TCRdist pipeline. A later analysis defined each TCR beta chain by its CDR3 amino acid sequence plus V-gene family, and excluded reads lacking a unique V-gene family. In a later analysis, a few hundred highly shared, low-generation-probability nucleotide sequences were removed to address suspected cross-contamination and a sequencing artifact. A later analysis calculated a clonal expansion index for each public chain from normalized within-repertoire ranks of inferred template counts. In a later analysis, generation probabilities were computed using a VDJ recombination model fitted to out-of-frame rearrangements, and the results were checked against IGoR. In a later analysis, TCR-TCR, TCR-HLA and TCR-CMV co-occurrence was scored with hypergeometric tests, and a repertoire-size bias correction was applied to TCR pairs. A later analysis estimated false discovery rates by permuting HLA or CMV assignments 20 times. A later analysis grouped co-occurring TCRs with DBSCAN, adding TCRdist sequence similarity when clustering within HLA-allele-positive subsets. Repertoires with fewer than 30,000 or more than 120,000 public chains were left out of co-occurrence clustering, as were four to six repertoires with anomalous nucleotide sharing. TCRdb retrieved this table from immuneACCESS and kept in-frame rearrangements only. Not all clones are present; in checked studies, unresolved V genes account for under half, and no reason is known for the remainder. The DNA gave D and trimming, while V, J and clone size come from that table. The sample table contains approximately 77,000 clones; only one count was recorded for roughly 70% of them. Around 4.7% of the sample is held by the ten biggest clonotypes.

The cohort consisted of 600 to 750 healthy bone marrow donors. At the time of sampling, every cohort member was nominally healthy, though immune exposures that went unrecorded were likely present. The donor was CMV seropositive and belonged to the group of 250 to 350 seropositive cohort members. A peripheral blood sample was collected from each donor, and TCR beta sequencing was performed on peripheral blood mononuclear cells. Genomic DNA was extracted from the blood cell samples with the Qiagen DNeasy Blood Extraction Kit. The sequencing input was PBMCs. This clonotype was obtained from a man between 60 and 75 years old in good health and CMV-seropositive.

The CDR3 sequence is CASSPGTGGRAQHF. The DNA sequence is as follows: TGTGCCAGCAGTCCCGGGACAGGTGGTAGGGCCCAGCATTTT. The chain is made from TRBV6-6 and TRBJ1-5; TRBD1 agrees with 8 junctional bases. Per the germline V gene (reference sequence), MNHNY is the CDR1 and SVGAGI is the CDR2. The CDR3 contains 14 residues, cysteine and phenylalanine counted. The CDR3 DNA has 42 bases and is translated from base 1. The V end gives up 5 bases and the J end 11 bases, leaving 11 bases in the junction not matched to a gene.